This TCR beta chain emerged from a study of cytomegalovirus exposure and HLA in healthy donors. The PCR used 60 Vbeta and 13 Jbeta primers. This table comes from immunoSEQ multiplex PCR, and its TCRdb copy is limited to in-frame clones, with some not included. The sample includes roughly 200,000 clones, roughly 13% of them seen just once. Germline lookup yields CDR1 MNHEY and CDR2 SVGAGI. The CDR3 is made up of 15 amino acids. Only a few counts were recorded for this clone. Its target is unknown. The junction departs from the called germline gene at one end, perhaps through a read error. Findings and limits, study-wide: Within an earlier analysis, most TCR beta V segments proved productive either about 90% or about 30% of the time. By a later analysis, the bulk of CMV-associated TCR beta chains appeared HLA-restricted. Reportedly, fewer N-insertions than the approximately 610-donor mean appeared in an Asian-associated ancestry cluster in a later analysis.

The rearrangement links TRBV6-5 to TRBJ1-4; 10 bases fit TRBD1. The specimen was PBMCs. This TCR was recovered from a man aged 50 or older in good health and CMV-seropositive. In DNA, the CDR3 is TGTGCCAGCAGTTACTCCGGGACAGGGGATGAAAAACTGCTTTTT. Translated: CASSYSGTGDEKLLF.